These T cell receptor beta chains were read from a single sample in a study of neurological immune-mediated disorders. TCRdb analysed the 5' RACE reads with MiXCR anew, one entry per CDR3 protein. The table lists tens of thousands of distinct CDR3 sequences, approximately 11% of them singletons. The sample comprised PBMCs. These receptors were taken from a woman in her thirties or forties in good health. The conserved cysteine and the conserved F or W are not part of the CDR3 here.

j_call v_call cdr3_aa
TRBJ1-2 TRBV6-2/TRBV6-3 ASSHGTWGGYT
TRBJ2-3 TRBV25-1 ASMWQGLYTHY
TRBJ1-6 TRBV6-6 ASSYLGPVYNSPLH
TRBJ1-4 TRBV5-5 ASSLVVRGAEKLF
TRBJ2-2 TRBV9 ASSGSFTGELF
TRBJ1-1 TRBV4-3 ASSQDRLNTEAF
TRBJ1-4 TRBV20-1 SARVRNEKLF
TRBJ1-2 TRBV7-9 ASSLAQGRNYGYT
TRBJ1-2 TRBV4-3 ASSQSGLGGARIYGYT
TRBJ1-1 TRBV5-1 ASSPYSGTLNTEAF
TRBJ2-7 TRBV6-6 ASSPIPALGGYSSYEQY
TRBJ1-2 TRBV10-3 AISESKDYGYT
TRBJ2-7 TRBV12-3/TRBV12-4 ASSFRHEQY
TRBJ2-7 TRBV3-1 ASSPGPGTSYEQY
TRBJ1-1 TRBV15 AISTGQGIGEDF
TRBJ2-1 TRBV20-1 SARVPSGSSYNEQF
TRBJ1-1 TRBV6-5 ASRGYRVGNTEAF
TRBJ2-3 TRBV10-3 AITASEGTDTQY
TRBJ2-5 TRBV7-2 ASSLLGGAVETQY
TRBJ2-7 TRBV6-2/TRBV6-3 ASSRRAGGYEQY
TRBJ2-2 TRBV5-1 ASSLSLTDTGELF
TRBJ1-2 TRBV20-1 SARDREEANYGYT
TRBJ2-5 TRBV5-1 ASSLSTSGEETQY
TRBJ1-1 TRBV4-1 ASSQVGQSNTEAF
TRBJ1-2 TRBV10-3 AIRGVGQTNYGYT
TRBJ2-1 TRBV5-1 ASRLNRSYNEQF
TRBJ2-1 TRBV11-1 ASSLGLNTGTYNEQF
TRBJ2-6 TRBV19 ASSTDGPGANVLT
TRBJ1-6 TRBV27 ASGFRNGPDSPLH
TRBJ2-1 TRBV10-3 AISESAGPGNEQF
TRBJ1-4 TRBV18 ASSQQGSSEKLF
TRBJ2-5 TRBV30 AWSVRETQY
TRBJ1-2 TRBV12-3/TRBV12-4 ASRLAGSYGYT
TRBJ2-1 TRBV14 ASSRTGTTLYNEQF
TRBJ1-2 TRBV12-3/TRBV12-4 ASSRDRNYGYT
TRBJ2-3 TRBV20-1 SALPGRGTDTQY
TRBJ2-7 TRBV2 ASRSLPEYEQY
TRBJ1-5 TRBV15 ATSPRDRANQPQH
TRBJ1-1 TRBV6-2/TRBV6-3 ASSRQGTNTEAF
TRBJ1-2 TRBV9 ASSRTGTVDYGYT
TRBJ2-7 TRBV4-1 ASSQEAVPRPYEQY
TRBJ2-1 TRBV6-5 ASSYRQYNEQF
TRBJ2-1 TRBV7-7 ASSTGEGEQF
TRBJ2-7 TRBV11-1 ASSLLGSRSYEQY
TRBJ2-1 TRBV4-2 ASSQDPTTSDNEQF
TRBJ2-7 TRBV7-2 ASSFSGGGPHEQY
TRBJ2-7 TRBV5-1 ASSLRGHEQY
TRBJ1-6 TRBV14 ASSQGQGGNSPLH
TRBJ1-2 TRBV13 ASSRGTGVYGYT
TRBJ2-5 TRBV20-1 SARDLGREAETQY
TRBJ2-1 TRBV7-6 ASSPFGETYNEQF
TRBJ2-7 TRBV15 ATSRDYMSPHEQY
TRBJ2-7 TRBV20-1 SARVLAGAYEQY
TRBJ1-2 TRBV20-1 SARDRYKEPYGYT
TRBJ2-1 TRBV20-1 SPSLPRTSVWGNEQF
TRBJ1-6 TRBV27 ASSLGGNSPLH
TRBJ1-2 TRBV5-1 ASRQRDRANYGYT